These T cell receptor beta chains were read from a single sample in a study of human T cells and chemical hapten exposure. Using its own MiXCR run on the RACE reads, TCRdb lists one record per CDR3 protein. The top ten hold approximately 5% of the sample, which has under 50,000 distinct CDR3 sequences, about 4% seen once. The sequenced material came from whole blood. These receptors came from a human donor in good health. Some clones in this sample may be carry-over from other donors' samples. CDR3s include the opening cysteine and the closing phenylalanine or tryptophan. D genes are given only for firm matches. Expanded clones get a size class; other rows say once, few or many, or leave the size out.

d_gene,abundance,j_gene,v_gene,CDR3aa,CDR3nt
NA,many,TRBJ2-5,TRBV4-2,CASSPTGAGEETQYF,TGTGCCAGCAGCCCTACCGGGGCGGGCGAAGAGACCCAGTACTTC
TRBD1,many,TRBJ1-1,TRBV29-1,CSVGEGAELNTEAFF,TGCAGCGTTGGGGAGGGGGCGGAATTAAACACTGAAGCTTTCTTT
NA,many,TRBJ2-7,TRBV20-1,CSARDRGVSYEQYF,TGCAGTGCTAGAGACAGGGGCGTCTCCTACGAGCAGTACTTC
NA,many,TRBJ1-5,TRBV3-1,CASSQVILQCNQPQHF,TGTGCCAGCAGCCAAGTGATTCTACAGTGCAATCAGCCCCAGCATTTT
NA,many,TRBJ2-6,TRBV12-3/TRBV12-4,CASSMAGANVLTF,TGTGCCAGCAGCATGGCTGGGGCCAACGTCCTGACTTTC
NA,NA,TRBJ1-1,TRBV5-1,CASSLGAGWTEAFF,TGCGCCAGCAGCTTGGGGGCAGGCTGGACTGAAGCTTTCTTT
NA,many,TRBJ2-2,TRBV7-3,CASSLTGRGTGELFF,TGTGCCAGCAGCTTAACAGGTCGAGGGACCGGGGAGCTGTTTTTT
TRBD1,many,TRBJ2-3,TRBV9,CASSVVGTGSTDTQYF,TGTGCCAGCAGCGTAGTAGGGACAGGGAGTACAGATACGCAGTATTTT
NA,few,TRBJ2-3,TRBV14,CASSQRPDTQYF,TGTGCCAGCAGCCAGCGCCCAGATACGCAGTATTTT
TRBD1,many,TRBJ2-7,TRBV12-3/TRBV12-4,CASSFAGTGDEQYF,TGTGCCAGCAGTTTTGCCGGGACAGGGGACGAGCAGTACTTC
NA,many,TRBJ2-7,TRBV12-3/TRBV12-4,CASSKHREPPYEQYF,TGTGCCAGCAGCAAACACAGGGAGCCCCCCTACGAGCAGTACTTC
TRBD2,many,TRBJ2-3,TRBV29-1,CSVLLLAGGTDTQYF,TGCAGCGTTCTTCTACTAGCGGGAGGCACAGATACGCAGTATTTT
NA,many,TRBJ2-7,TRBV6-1,CARTTGTHYEQYF,TGTGCCAGGACGACCGGGACTCATTACGAGCAGTACTTC
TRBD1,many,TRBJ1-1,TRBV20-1,CSARRDRMNTEAFF,TGCAGTGCTAGGAGGGACAGAATGAACACTGAAGCTTTCTTT
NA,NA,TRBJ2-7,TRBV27,CASSPQTRSREQYF,TGTGCCAGCAGTCCTCAGACTAGATCTCGCGAGCAGTACTTC
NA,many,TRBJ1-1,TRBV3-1,CASSTGATEAFF,TGTGCCAGCTCTACGGGGGCCACTGAAGCTTTCTTT
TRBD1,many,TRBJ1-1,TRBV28,CASSPVSGQGRTEAFF,TGTGCCAGCAGTCCCGTATCAGGACAGGGACGCACTGAAGCTTTCTTT
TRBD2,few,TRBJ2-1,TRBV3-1,CASSQEGLARHNEQFF,TGTGCCAGCAGCCAAGAGGGACTAGCGAGACACAATGAGCAGTTCTTC
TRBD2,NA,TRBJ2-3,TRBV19,CASRRDAGEGADTQYF,TGTGCCAGTAGGCGGGACGCGGGAGAGGGTGCAGATACGCAGTATTTT
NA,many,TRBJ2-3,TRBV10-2,CASSEPATGGTDTQYF,TGCGCCAGCAGTGAGCCCGCAACCGGAGGCACAGATACGCAGTATTTT
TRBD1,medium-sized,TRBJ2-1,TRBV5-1,CASRLNLMGDRGSSYNEQFF,TGCGCCAGCAGATTGAATCTTATGGGGGACAGGGGGTCATCCTACAATGAGCAGTTCTTC
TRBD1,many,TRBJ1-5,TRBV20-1,CSARPLGTGENQPQHF,TGCAGTGCTAGACCTTTAGGGACAGGGGAAAATCAGCCCCAGCATTTT
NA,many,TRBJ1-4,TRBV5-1,CASSLQRNEKLFF,TGCGCCAGCAGCTTACAGAGAAATGAAAAACTGTTTTTT
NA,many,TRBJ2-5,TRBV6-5,CASSYSGGARETQYF,TGTGCCAGCAGTTACTCGGGCGGGGCCCGAGAGACCCAGTACTTC
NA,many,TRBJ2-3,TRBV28,CASSLDEGDFTDTQYF,TGTGCCAGCAGTTTGGATGAGGGGGACTTCACAGATACGCAGTATTTT
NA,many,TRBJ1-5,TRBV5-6,CASSVQGLDSNQPQHF,TGTGCCAGCAGCGTCCAGGGGTTGGATAGCAATCAGCCCCAGCATTTT
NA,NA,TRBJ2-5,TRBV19,CASSTNAAGPGETQYF,TGTGCCAGTAGTACAAATGCGGCCGGGCCCGGAGAGACCCAGTACTTC
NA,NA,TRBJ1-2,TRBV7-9,CASSPPADYGYTF,TGTGCCAGCAGCCCCCCGGCCGACTATGGCTACACCTTC
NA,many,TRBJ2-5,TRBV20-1,CSARAPTGGQETQYF,TGCAGTGCTAGGGCCCCGACAGGAGGCCAAGAGACCCAGTACTTC
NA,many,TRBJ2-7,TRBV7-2,CASSRSAEQYF,TGTGCCAGCAGCCGTTCCGCCGAGCAGTACTTC
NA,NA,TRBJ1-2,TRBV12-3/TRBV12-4,CASSVYGDYGYTF,TGTGCCAGCAGTGTGTACGGAGACTATGGCTACACCTTC
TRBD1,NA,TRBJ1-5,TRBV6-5,CASSRDRGNQPQHF,TGTGCCAGCAGTAGGGACAGGGGCAATCAGCCCCAGCATTTT
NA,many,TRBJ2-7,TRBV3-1,CASSDRWAVSYEQYF,TGTGCCAGCAGCGACCGGTGGGCGGTGTCCTACGAGCAGTACTTC
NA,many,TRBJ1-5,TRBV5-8,CASSPFGKGGSNQPQHF,TGTGCCAGCAGCCCCTTTGGGAAGGGAGGGAGCAATCAGCCCCAGCATTTT
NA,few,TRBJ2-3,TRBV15,CATSRGRESDTQYF,TGTGCCACCAGCAGAGGACGGGAGTCAGATACGCAGTATTTT
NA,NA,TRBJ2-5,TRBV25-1,CASSGSGSGQETQYF,TGTGCCAGCAGTGGATCCGGTTCCGGCCAAGAGACCCAGTACTTC
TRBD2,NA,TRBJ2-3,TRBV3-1,CASSLAGTSDTQYF,TGTGCCAGCAGCCTAGCGGGAACCTCAGATACGCAGTATTTT